Shown below are 7 T cell receptor beta chains from a single sample sequenced in a study of blood T cell repertoires in COVID-19. The data were produced by immunoSEQ multiplex PCR, yet TCRdb's version contains in-frame clones alone and is incomplete. The sample records some 340,000 clones, 85% to 95% being singletons. The sequencing sample was made of PBMCs or T cells enriched from blood (not recorded which). Receptors originate from a woman aged 25 to 45 who had been exposed to COVID-19.

The V gene is TRBV24-1, the J gene TRBJ1-2; D unclear. Germline assignment: CDR1 KGHDR and CDR2 SFDVKD. The ends were cut back, 2 bases at V and 1 base at J, with 13 bases in the middle. The CDR3 is 16 amino acids. The CDR3 is CATSDYPGTYNYGYTF. CDR3 sequence (DNA): TGTGCCACCAGTGATTACCCGGGAACTTATAACTATGGCTACACCTTC.

The CDR3 bases are TGTGCCAGCAGCCAAGTCGGCGGGACAGCGGGCCCTGAAGCTTTCTTT. This encodes CASSQVGGTAGPEAFF. The chain has TRBV3-1 (or the pseudogene TRBV3-2) and TRBJ1-1, with 7 nucleotides matching TRBD1. Germline loops: CDR1 LGHDT, CDR2 YNNKEL (reference sequence). The CDR3 is made up of 16 amino acids. J gave up 6 bases and V 1 base, and 11 bases lay outside the gene matches.

The chain couples TRBV5-5 to TRBJ2-7; TRBD1 aligns across 7 bases. The germline gives CDR1 SGHKS, CDR2 YYEKEE (reference sequence). The CDR3 consists of 10 residues. The ends lost 4 bases at V and 12 bases at J; junction bases unmatched: 4. The chain's CDR3 is CASSARGTYF. DNA of the CDR3: TGTGCCAGCAGCGCCAGGGGGACGTACTTC.

This chain connects TRBV4-1 to TRBJ2-7; D possibly corresponds to TRBD1 (5 bases). Germline CDR1 reads MGHRA; CDR2 reads YSYEKL. This CDR3 contains 15 residues. V gave up 2 bases and J gave up 1 base, with 12 bases separating them. The CDR3 is CASSQLRVLSYEQYF. The CDR3 coding sequence is TGCGCCAGCAGCCAACTCAGGGTTCTTTCCTACGAGCAGTACTTC.

This chain connects TRBV12-5 to TRBJ1-2, with a possible D match to TRBD1 (6 bases). CDR3 length: 14 residues. Germline CDR1 and CDR2: LGHNT and FRNRAP. V was pared by 0 bases and J by 6 bases, with 11 bases between. CDR3 coding DNA: TGTGCTAGTGGTTTGGTGGGGGCAGATGATGGCTACACCTTC. It codes for CASGLVGADDGYTF.

This clone came up a few times. CDR3: CASSFGQGFNYGYTF. CDR3 nucleotide sequence: TGCGCCAGCAGCTTCGGACAGGGATTTAACTATGGCTACACCTTC. J is TRBJ1-2 and V is TRBV5-1, with 8 positions matching TRBD1. The CDR3 extends over 15 amino acids. Looked up from germline, CDR1 is SGHRS and CDR2 is YFSETQ. The ends lost 2 bases at V and 1 base at J; junction bases unmatched: 4.

This sequence joins TRBV3-1 (or the pseudogene TRBV3-2) and TRBJ2-7; the match to TRBD2 covers 10 bases. V shed 1 base and J 4 bases; nucleotides not matched to a gene: 13. CDR3 size: 18 residues. Germline CDR1 is LGHDT and CDR2 is YNNKEL (reference sequence). The CDR3 DNA sequence: TGTGCCAGCAGCCAAGGTGCACTAGCGGGGCTCATGCCTTACGAGCAGTACTTC. Translated, it gives CASSQGALAGLMPYEQYF.